A single sample is the source of the 8 T cell receptor beta chains below, sequenced in a study of T cell responses to AZD1222 COVID-19 vaccine (dated by TCRdb to 2020 to 2022). The sample's time point, from its label and the paper: baseline before first vaccination. The library was obtained by the immunoSEQ multiplex PCR assay. In its TCRdb copy, this immuneACCESS table keeps in-frame sequences only and misses some clones. Where compared with another copy, unresolved V genes explain less than half of these, and the others have no known cause. The sample data list 100,000 or so clones, and approximately 87% of these were observed just once. Clones ranked in the top ten supply approximately 15% of the sample. The specimen comprised peripheral blood, sampled on day 0 of AZD1222 vaccination. Receptor source: an adult in good health.

This clone was detected once. The V gene is TRBV28, the J gene TRBJ1-5; TRBD1 might be the D (5 bases). The CDR3 has 16 residues. Germline V CDR1 and CDR2: MDHEN, SYDVKM. Trimming pared 7 bases from V and 3 bases from J, leaving 19 bases between. The CDR3 DNA sequence: TGTGCCAGCACCCTCAGCGGCAACGGGGCCAATCAGCCCCAGCATTTT. Its protein product is CASTLSGNGANQPQHF.

The chain combines TRBV5-5 with TRBJ1-1, with a tentative D call TRBD1 (5 bases). V was shortened by 2 bases and J by 0 bases, with 11 bases between the two germline ends. Germline CDR1 and CDR2: SGHKS and YYEKEE (reference sequence). The CDR3 runs to 15 residues. Written as DNA, the CDR3 is TGTGCCAGCAGCTTCTCGGGGGGTATGAACACTGAAGCTTTCTTT. As protein: CASSFSGGMNTEAFF.

The CDR3 protein is CASSWAGTSGTDTQYF. DNA of the CDR3: TGTGCCAGCAGTTGGGCCGGGACTAGCGGCACAGATACGCAGTATTTT. The gene calls are TRBV6-2 or TRBV6-3 and TRBJ2-3, with TRBD2 matching 10 bases. The CDR3 contains 16 residues. The ends lost 4 bases at V and 1 base at J; junction bases unmatched: 5. Germline lookup yields CDR1 MNHEY and CDR2 SVGEGT.

This sequence joins TRBV6-2 or TRBV6-3 and TRBJ2-4; a possible D gene is TRBD1 (6 bases). Trimming removed 2 bases from V and 5 bases from J, with 10 bases in between. Germline V lookup: CDR1 MNHEY, CDR2 SVGEGT. This CDR3 is 14 amino acids long. DNA of the CDR3: TGTGCCAGCAGTTACCCAGGGGACCAAAACATTCAGTACTTC. This translates into CASSYPGDQNIQYF.

V and J are TRBV7-7 and TRBJ1-3; 8 nucleotides align to TRBD1. This CDR3 is built from 13 residues. V dropped 5 bases and J dropped 8; count of bases not matched to a gene: 5. The germline V gene encodes CDR1 SSHAT and CDR2 FNYEAQ (reference sequence). In nucleotides, the CDR3 is TGTGCCAGCAGCCCCCAGGGGGCTGACACCATATATTTT. Protein sequence: CASSPQGADTIYF.

The chain recombines TRBV19 with TRBJ2-1; D ambiguous. CDR1 and CDR2 from the germline V gene are LNHDA and SQIVND (reference sequence). V was trimmed by 4 bases and J by 9 bases, leaving 7 bases between them. The CDR3 spans 11 residues. CDR3 amino acids: CASSTSVEQFF. In DNA, the CDR3 is TGTGCCAGTAGTACCTCCGTTGAGCAGTTCTTC.

The chain recombines TRBV27 with TRBJ1-6; D not resolved. Germline values: CDR1 MNHEY, CDR2 SMNVEV (reference sequence). The CDR3 sequence is 15 residues long. Trimming stripped 5 bases from V and 0 bases from J, with 8 bases between. The CDR3 DNA is TGTGCCAGCAGTGACGCGAGCTCCTATAATTCACCCCTCCACTTT. It encodes CASSDASSYNSPLHF.

The genes are TRBV27 and TRBJ2-5; the match to TRBD1 covers 9 bases. This CDR3 spans 17 amino acids. The V gene end was trimmed by 5 bases and the J gene end by 0 bases; junction bases not matched to a gene: 10. In germline, CDR1 is MNHEY, CDR2 SMNVEV (reference sequence). The CDR3 loop reads CASSARQGERYQETQYF. The DNA for the CDR3 is TGTGCCAGCAGTGCAAGACAGGGGGAACGTTACCAAGAGACCCAGTACTTC.